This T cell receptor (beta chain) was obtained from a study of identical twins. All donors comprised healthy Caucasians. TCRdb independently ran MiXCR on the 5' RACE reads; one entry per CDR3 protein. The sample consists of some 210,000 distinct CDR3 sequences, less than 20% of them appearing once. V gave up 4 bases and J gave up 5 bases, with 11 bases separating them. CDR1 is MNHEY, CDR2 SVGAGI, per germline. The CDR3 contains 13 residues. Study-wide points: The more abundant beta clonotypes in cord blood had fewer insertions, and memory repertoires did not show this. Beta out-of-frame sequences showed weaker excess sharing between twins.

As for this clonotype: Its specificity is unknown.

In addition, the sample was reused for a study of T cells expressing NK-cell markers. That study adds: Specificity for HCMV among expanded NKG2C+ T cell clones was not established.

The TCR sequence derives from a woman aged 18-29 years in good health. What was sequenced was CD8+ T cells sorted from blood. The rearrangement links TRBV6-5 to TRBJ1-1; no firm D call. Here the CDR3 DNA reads TGTGCCAGCAGTTTGGAGGGAAGGACTGAAGCTTTCTTT. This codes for CASSLEGRTEAFF.